This TCR beta chain was identified during a study of T cell changes during pregnancy in multiple sclerosis. The protocol was immunoSEQ multiplex PCR, while the TCRdb copy is restricted to in-frame clones and leaves out a portion. The sample includes 45,000 to 50,000 clones, around 92% seen only once; the top ten take roughly 2.1%. The sequence was obtained from a female donor with multiple sclerosis, enrolled in a pregnancy study. Sequences were derived from peripheral blood, sampled in the third trimester of pregnancy.

The CDR3 sequence is CASGSPGQGRTQYF. The CDR3 DNA follows: TGTGCCAGCGGATCCCCGGGACAGGGGAGAACGCAGTACTTC. The V call is TRBV27, the J call TRBJ2-7; 10 nucleotides line up with TRBD1. Germline V gene data show CDR1 as MNHEY and CDR2 as SMNVEV (reference sequence). The CDR3 length is 14 residues. Germline trimming cut 8 bases from V and 9 bases from J; bases unmatched to any gene: 13.